The 22 T cell receptor beta chains presented below share a single source sample, sequenced in a study of T cell repertoires in aging, cancer and after chemotherapy. TCR beta rearrangements were amplified from peripheral blood genomic DNA. A mixed TRB-A/B primer pool amplified rearranged TRB by multiplex touch-down PCR. Each CDR3 protein gets one entry after TCRdb re-called the multiplex PCR reads with MiXCR. The table has 1,100 or so distinct CDR3 sequences, 25% to 30% seen once; the top ten hold roughly 15%. The sequencing input was blood. The receptor set was obtained from a human donor with a solid tumor.

The chain recombines TRBV19 with TRBJ2-3; 9 positions agree with TRBD2. Trimming cost V 5 bases and J 1 base; bases outside gene matches: 10. The CDR3 spans 17 residues. The V gene's germline CDR1 is LNHDA and CDR2 SQIVND (reference sequence). CDR3 loop: CASSPERVAGGTDTQYF. The CDR3 DNA sequence: TGTGCCAGTAGTCCCGAGCGAGTAGCGGGAGGCACAGATACGCAGTATTTT.

CDR3 sequence (DNA): TGTGCCAGCAGCTACACTTTAGCGGAAGTTACCGGGGAGCTGTTTTTT. It translates to CASSYTLAEVTGELFF. This rearrangement joins TRBV11-2 to TRBJ2-2; maybe TRBD2 (6 bases). The CDR3 is 16 residues long. Germline V gene sequence: CDR1 SGHAT, CDR2 FQNNGV. The V and J ends lost 4 bases and 5 bases respectively, with 17 bases between them.

This clonotype ranks as medium-sized. The V gene is TRBV15, the J gene TRBJ2-5, with 8 bases fitting TRBD2. CDR1 is LNHNV, CDR2 YYDKDF, per germline (reference sequence). The CDR3 length is 17 residues. Germline trimming cut 5 bases from V and 3 bases from J; bases unmatched to any gene: 14. This CDR3 is CATSFPNSGSVKETQYF. CDR3 DNA: TGTGCCACCAGCTTCCCAAACAGCGGGAGCGTAAAAGAGACCCAGTACTTC.

Regarding this clonotype: This may be a read error, as it is one base from a much larger clone. The chain combines TRBV27 with TRBJ2-7; D is uncertain. Germline loops: CDR1 MNHEY, CDR2 SMNVEV (reference sequence). The CDR3 totals 14 residues. CDR3 coding DNA: TGTCCCAGCAGTTTTCGCGACTCCACCTACGAGCAGTACTTC. Its protein is CPSSFRDSTYEQYF.

This chain uses TRBV7-2 with TRBJ2-7; TRBD2 might be the D (5 bases). CDR1 is SGHTA and CDR2 is FQGNSA in the germline V gene. V was pared by 5 bases and J by 1 base, with 9 bases between. The CDR3 contains 13 residues. CDR3: CASSILESYEQYF. CDR3 coding DNA: TGTGCCAGCAGCATACTAGAATCCTACGAGCAGTACTTC. Full variable domain (remainder filled in from reference TRBV7-2 and TRBJ2-7): GAGVSQSPSNKVTEKGKDVELRCDPISGHTALYWYRQSLGQGLEFLIYFQGNSAPDKSGLPSDRFSAERTGGSVSTLTIQRTQQEDSAVYLCASSILESYEQYFGPGTRLTVT.

This clonotype occurred a few times. The chain joins TRBV5-1 to TRBJ1-2, with 10 bases that match TRBD1. The length of the CDR3 is 15 residues. J was trimmed by 4 bases and V by 3 bases; bases with no gene match: 6. The V gene's germline CDR1 is SGHRS and CDR2 YFSETQ. In DNA, the CDR3 is TGCGCCAGCAGCTCGGACAGGGGGAAAGGCTATGGCTACACCTTC. Translated: CASSSDRGKGYGYTF.

This clonotype is medium-sized by share. The gene calls are TRBV7-2 and TRBJ1-1; unclear D gene. In germline, CDR1 is SGHTA, CDR2 FQGNSA. V lost 5 bases to trimming and J lost 4 bases, with 14 bases between them. The CDR3 runs to 14 residues. The CDR3 spells CASSRLPASTEAFF. CDR3 nucleotide sequence: TGTGCCAGCAGCCGGCTCCCAGCATCCACTGAAGCTTTCTTT.

The CDR3 reads CAITRDLDTQYF. Here the CDR3 DNA reads TGTGCCATCACAAGGGACCTGGATACGCAGTATTTT. This sequence joins TRBV10-3 and TRBJ2-3; possibly TRBD1 or TRBD2 for D (5 bases each). CDR1 and CDR2 (germline): ENHRY, SYGVKD. V gave up 7 bases and J gave up 6 bases, with 11 bases separating them. CDR3 length: 12 residues.

A note on this clonotype: This could be a read error, since a much larger clone is one nucleotide away. The chain couples TRBV28 to TRBJ1-1, with D possibly matching TRBD1 (6 bases). CDR3 length: 12 amino acids. CDR1 and CDR2 from the germline V gene are MDHEN and SYDVKM. The CDR3 DNA sequence: TGTGCCATCAGTCGGGACATAGGAGAAGCTTTCTTT. Its protein is CAISRDIGEAFF.

The genes are TRBV6-6 and TRBJ2-5, with 15 positions matching TRBD2. The V gene end was trimmed by 2 bases and the J gene end by 4 bases; junction bases not matched to a gene: 5. In germline, CDR1 is MNHNY, CDR2 SVGAGI (reference sequence). The CDR3 sequence is 17 residues long. The CDR3 DNA sequence: TGTGCCAGCAGTTACGCCGGACTAGCGGGAGGGCCAGAGACCCAGTACTTC. It codes for CASSYAGLAGGPETQYF.

This chain joins TRBV20-1 and TRBJ2-3; 14 bases are shared with TRBD2. The trim removed 6 bases at V and 9 bases at J, leaving 17 bases unmatched. CDR3 size: 17 residues. From germline, CDR1 is DFQATT and CDR2 SNEGSKA (reference sequence). The CDR3 here is CSATAGLAGVVVRTQYF. CDR3 nucleotide sequence: TGCAGTGCAACCGCGGGACTAGCGGGAGTTGTGGTAAGGACGCAGTATTTT.

This clonotype has a handful of counts. CDR3 region: CASSVLDGRQFF. The DNA of the CDR3 is TGTGCCAGCAGTGTCCTAGATGGGAGGCAGTTCTTC. The chain joins TRBV2 to TRBJ2-1, with TRBD2 as a possible D gene (5 bases). CDR1 is SNHLY and CDR2 is FYNNEI in the germline V gene. The CDR3 spans 12 residues. Deletions cut 4 bases from V and 12 bases from J, with 13 bases between.

The V and J genes are TRBV12-3 or TRBV12-4 and TRBJ2-7; 9 bases are a match to TRBD1. Losses at the gene ends were 6 bases for V and 4 bases for J; bases not matched to a gene: 22. CDR3 length: 19 residues. CDR3 sequence (DNA): TGTGCCAGCAGACCAATCCTGACAGGGGGATTAGCCCTTGGGTACGAGCAGTACTTC. Its protein is CASRPILTGGLALGYEQYF.

This clonotype was observed a handful of times. The chain has TRBV4-3 and TRBJ2-6; 8 nucleotides line up with TRBD2. Losses at the gene ends were 3 bases for V and 3 bases for J; bases not matched to a gene: 10. Germline loops: CDR1 LGHNA, CDR2 YSLEER. The CDR3 consists of 18 residues. This chain's CDR3 is CASSHSPGGPSGANVLTF. In DNA form, the CDR3 reads TGCGCCAGCAGCCATTCCCCGGGAGGGCCAAGTGGGGCCAACGTCCTGACTTTC.

Within the sample, this clonotype is medium-sized (0.01 to 0.1%). The rearrangement links TRBV15 to TRBJ2-5, with 8 bases identical to TRBD2. The CDR3 is 16 residues long. Trimming removed 0 bases from V and 5 bases from J; junction bases left unmatched: 8. Per germline, CDR1 LNHNV and CDR2 YYDKDF (reference sequence). The CDR3 sequence is CATSRESTGGGETQYF. DNA of the CDR3: TGTGCCACCAGCAGAGAATCGACGGGCGGGGGGGAGACCCAGTACTTC.

This clonotype was counted a few times. This chain connects TRBV25-1 to TRBJ2-7; D may be TRBD2 (5 bases). CDR3 length: 14 amino acids. The V gene lost 2 bases and the J gene lost 1 base, with 9 bases spanning the gap. The germline V gene encodes CDR1 MGHDK and CDR2 SYGVNS. CDR3 sequence (DNA): TGTGCCAGCAGTGAAGGAGGCAGTTCCTACGAGCAGTACTTC. This gives the protein CASSEGGSSYEQYF.

Concerning this clonotype: A much larger clone lies a single base off, so this may be a read error. The chain links TRBV28 to TRBJ1-1, with TRBD1 as a possible D gene (6 bases). Germline CDR1 reads MDHEN; CDR2 reads SYDVKM. This CDR3 contains 12 residues. V was cut by 5 bases and J by 8 bases, with 12 bases left in between. Written as DNA, the CDR3 is TGTGCCAGCAGTGGGGACATAGGAGAAGCTTTCTTT. It is translated as CASSGDIGEAFF.

This clonotype is labeled medium-sized. The CDR3, as DNA: TGTGCCAGCAGCTTAACAGAAAATCAGCCCCAGCATTTT. It specifies CASSLTENQPQHF. This chain links TRBV7-9 with TRBJ1-5; D is uncertain. CDR3 length: 13 residues. The germline V gene has CDR1 SEHNR and CDR2 FQNEAQ (reference sequence). V gave up 2 bases and J gave up 4 bases, with 6 bases separating them. The full variable domain, rest sourced from reference TRBV7-9 and TRBJ1-5, is DTGVSQNPRHKITKRGQNVTFRCDPISEHNRLYWYRQTLGQGPEFLTYFQNEAQLEKSRLLSDRFSAERPKGSFSTLEIQRTEQGDSAMYLCASSLTENQPQHFGDGTRLSIL.

Within the sample, this clonotype is large. The chain combines TRBV5-6 with TRBJ2-5; the D gene is possibly TRBD2 (6 bases). Trimming cost V 4 bases and J 10 bases, with 14 bases left between them. Germline V gene lookup returns CDR1 SGHDT and CDR2 YYEEEE. There are 12 residues in the CDR3. The CDR3 sequence: CASSVAPGVQYF. CDR3 nucleotide sequence: TGTGCCAGCAGCGTGGCCCCGGGGGTCCAGTACTTC. The entire variable domain, with the rest obtained from reference TRBV5-6 and TRBJ2-5, is as follows: DAGVTQSPTHLIKTRGQQVTLRCSPKSGHDTVSWYQQALGQGPQFIFQYYEEEERQRGNFPDRFSGHQFPNYSSELNVNALLLGDSALYLCASSVAPGVQYFGPGTRLLVL.

This clonotype ranks as medium-sized (0.01 to 0.1%). V gene TRBV7-2 combines with J gene TRBJ2-7; TRBD2 agrees at 13 bases. CDR3 length: 16 amino acids. CDR1 is SGHTA and CDR2 is FQGNSA in the germline V gene. V was clipped by 5 bases and J by 2 bases; unmatched bases: 6. In DNA form, the CDR3 reads TGTGCCAGCAGCATAGGGACTAGCGGGAAGACCTACGAGCAGTACTTC. It is translated as CASSIGTSGKTYEQYF.

This clonotype was found a few times. The V and J genes are TRBV12-3 or TRBV12-4 and TRBJ2-7; no reliable D call. The CDR3 is made up of 12 amino acids. The V end was cut by 0 bases, the J end by 4 bases, with 4 bases between. In DNA, the CDR3 is TGTGCCAGCAGTTTAGCGGTATACGAGCAGTACTTC. It yields the protein CASSLAVYEQYF.

There are a few counts of this clonotype. The rearrangement joins TRBV18 to TRBJ1-1, with a weak D call TRBD1 (5 bases). The CDR3 length is 16 residues. Germline values: CDR1 KGHSH, CDR2 LQKENI. The V gene lost 6 bases and the J gene lost 5 bases, with 22 bases spanning the gap. Here the CDR3 reads CASSEFTVRGKTEAFF. CDR3 sequence (DNA): TGTGCCAGCTCTGAGTTTACAGTAAGGGGAAAGACTGAAGCTTTCTTT.